The 24 T cell receptor beta chains in this list originate from one sample, sequenced in a study of T cells expressing NK-cell markers. Using the 5' RACE reads, TCRdb records one entry per CDR3 protein without DNA. Its clone listing holds about half a million distinct CDR3 sequences. The sequenced sample consisted of blood T cells: a sorted CD56 or NKG2C T cell subset, CD4+ or CD8+ T cells, or bulk PBMC T cells (not recorded which). The source is a woman between 50 and 59 years old in good health.

This chain uses TRBV3-1 with TRBJ1-1. Germline V gives CDR1 LGHDT, CDR2 YNNKEL (reference sequence). CDR3 length equals 15 residues. CDR3 sequence: CASTKAGGVNTEAFF.

The chain is built from TRBV12-3 or TRBV12-4 and TRBJ2-7; no DNA is available, so the TRBD1 call from TCRdb remains unchecked. The CDR3 is made up of 14 amino acids. The CDR3 spells CASSRGQRLYEQYF.

V gene TRBV4-1 combines with J gene TRBJ2-7; TCRdb designates TRBD2, a call that cannot be tested without DNA. CDR1 MGHRA and CDR2 YSYEKL come from the germline V gene. The CDR3 extends over 17 amino acids. The CDR3 loop is CASSQAALQRGPNEQYF.

This sequence joins TRBV7-6 and TRBJ2-5; TCRdb proposes TRBD2, but this gene call is untestable without DNA. CDR3 length: 16 residues. Germline V gene sequence: CDR1 SGHVS, CDR2 FNYEAQ. CDR3 region: CASSLENSGGGETQYF.

The chain recombines TRBV7-9 with TRBJ2-1; lacking DNA, the TRBD2 call made by TCRdb goes unchecked. The CDR3 is 16 residues long. Germline V gene data show CDR1 as SEHNR and CDR2 as FQNEAQ (reference sequence). CDR3 in amino acids: CASSPGTSGTGNEQFF.

The genes are TRBV4-1 and TRBJ1-1; the D call of TRBD1 rests on TCRdb alone, since no DNA is present to check it. CDR1 and CDR2 (germline): MGHRA, YSYEKL. The CDR3 covers 13 residues. The CDR3 protein is CASSHKGRTEAFF.

The rearrangement uses TRBV6-5 and TRBJ2-5. The V gene's germline CDR1 is MNHEY and CDR2 SVGAGI. The CDR3 runs 14 residues. The CDR3 sequence is CASSLSQVEETQYF.

The chain combines TRBV27 with TRBJ2-2; lacking DNA, the TRBD2 call made by TCRdb goes unchecked. The CDR3 is 17 residues long. Germline V gives CDR1 MNHEY, CDR2 SMNVEV (reference sequence). This CDR3 is CASSLLAGGTNTGELFF.

The V gene is TRBV2, the J gene TRBJ1-5. CDR1 and CDR2 from the germline V gene are SNHLY and FYNNEI. This CDR3 contains 14 residues. CDR3 residues: CASSEGRKHQPQHF.

This sequence joins TRBV29-1 and TRBJ1-2. CDR3 size: 14 residues. Germline V lookup: CDR1 SQVTM, CDR2 ANQGSEA. The CDR3: CSVEALSDQGGYTF.

The J gene is TRBJ1-5, the V gene TRBV3-1; TCRdb picks TRBD1, but there is no DNA to check that call. CDR1 and CDR2 (germline): LGHDT, YNNKEL (reference sequence). This CDR3 is 14 amino acids long. CDR3 amino acids: CASSRGTGAQPQHF.

The chain employs TRBV29-1 and TRBJ2-3; with no DNA, the TCRdb D assignment of TRBD2 cannot be verified. Looked up from germline, CDR1 is SQVTM and CDR2 is ANQGSEA. This CDR3 has 15 amino acids. CDR3 sequence reads: CSVEGLAGRTDTQYF.

The rearrangement links TRBV20-1 to TRBJ1-2; the TRBD1 assignment by TCRdb is unverifiable without DNA. Looked up from germline, CDR1 is DFQATT and CDR2 is SNEGSKA (reference sequence). The CDR3 consists of 16 residues. This CDR3 reads CSARDGHRGQSYGYTF.

The V gene is TRBV20-1, the J gene TRBJ2-3; TCRdb reports TRBD2, a call that lacks DNA to check it against. The CDR3 is 16 amino acids. Germline assignment: CDR1 DFQATT and CDR2 SNEGSKA (reference sequence). Here the CDR3 reads CSATVPRASGRSPQSF.

The chain is built from TRBV5-5 and TRBJ1-4. There are 13 residues in the CDR3. Germline V lookup: CDR1 SGHKS, CDR2 YYEKEE (reference sequence). This chain's CDR3 is CATGINSREKLFF.

The chain recombines TRBV5-1 with TRBJ1-5; TCRdb's D call of TRBD1 is untestable without DNA. Per germline, CDR1 SGHRS and CDR2 YFSETQ. The CDR3 has 15 amino acids. The CDR3 here is CASSPGTGLNQPQHF. The variable domain in full, completed from reference TRBV5-1 and TRBJ1-5, reads KAGVTQTPRYLIKTRGQQVTLSCSPISGHRSVSWYQQTPGQGLQFLFEYFSETQRNKGNFPGRFSGRQFSNSRSEMNVSTLELGDSALYLCASSPGTGLNQPQHFGDGTRLSIL.

The chain is built from TRBV29-1 and TRBJ2-3; no DNA is available, so the TRBD1 call from TCRdb remains unchecked. Germline V lookup: CDR1 SQVTM, CDR2 ANQGSEA. The CDR3 runs to 15 residues. The CDR3 spells CSVVVSGVRTDTQYF.

V and J are TRBV11-1 and TRBJ2-3; TCRdb's D gene call, TRBD2, goes unchecked for lack of DNA. Germline values: CDR1 SGHAT, CDR2 FQDESV (reference sequence). This CDR3 is built from 16 residues. Here the CDR3 reads CASSLGWLAGTDTQYF. Looking up the rest from reference TRBV11-1 and TRBJ2-3 gives the full variable domain: EAEVAQSPRYKITEKSQAVAFWCDPISGHATLYWYRQILGQGPELLVQFQDESVVDDSQLPKDRFSAERLKGVDSTLKIQPAELGDSAMYLCASSLGWLAGTDTQYFGPGTRLTVL.

The chain links TRBV29-1 to TRBJ2-3; TCRdb picks TRBD1, but there is no DNA to check that call. Looked up from germline, CDR1 is SQVTM and CDR2 is ANQGSEA. CDR3 length: 14 amino acids. The CDR3 sequence is CSARDTLSTDTQYF.

The rearrangement joins TRBV4-1 to TRBJ2-2; TCRdb proposes TRBD1, but this gene call is untestable without DNA. This CDR3 region has 19 residues. Germline V gene data show CDR1 as MGHRA and CDR2 as YSYEKL. Here the CDR3 reads CASSQDKSGRGSNTGELFF.

The V call is TRBV14, the J call TRBJ2-1; TCRdb's assignment of TRBD1 cannot be checked, as there is no DNA. The V gene's germline CDR1 is SGHDN and CDR2 FVKESK. The CDR3 is 12 residues long. Here the CDR3 reads CASSQVPRWQFF.

The chain joins TRBV2 to TRBJ2-7. The CDR3 spans 16 residues. Germline values: CDR1 SNHLY, CDR2 FYNNEI. CDR3 sequence reads: CASSVAPTGGAYEQYF.

The chain is built from TRBV7-8 and TRBJ2-1. CDR1 is SGHVS, CDR2 FQNEAQ, per germline. The CDR3 has 16 amino acids. This CDR3 reads CASSADFASSYNEQFF.

This rearrangement joins TRBV12-3 or TRBV12-4 to TRBJ2-1; TCRdb gives TRBD1 as the D gene, but with no DNA this cannot be confirmed. The CDR3 length is 14 residues. CDR3 sequence: CASSFRGTMGEQFF.